This TCR beta chain was documented in a study of control samples from healthy donors and cancer patients. Germline-derived CDR1 and CDR2 are MNHNS and SASEGT. This CDR3 has 15 residues. The V and J ends lost 1 base and 7 bases respectively, with 13 bases between them. Assay used: immunoSEQ multiplex PCR; TCRdb lists only in-frame clones, some missing. The data contain 130,000 or so clones, around nine tenths of them seen just once; the ten biggest clones take up roughly 3.1%. The gene calls are TRBV6-1 and TRBJ1-4, with D possibly matching TRBD1 (5 bases). The sequenced sample consisted of blood. The receptor comes from a man between 45 and 60 years old in good health. CDR3 sequence: CASSEVGGDGEKLFF. In DNA form, the CDR3 reads TGTGCCAGCAGTGAAGTGGGGGGGGACGGTGAAAAACTGTTTTTT.